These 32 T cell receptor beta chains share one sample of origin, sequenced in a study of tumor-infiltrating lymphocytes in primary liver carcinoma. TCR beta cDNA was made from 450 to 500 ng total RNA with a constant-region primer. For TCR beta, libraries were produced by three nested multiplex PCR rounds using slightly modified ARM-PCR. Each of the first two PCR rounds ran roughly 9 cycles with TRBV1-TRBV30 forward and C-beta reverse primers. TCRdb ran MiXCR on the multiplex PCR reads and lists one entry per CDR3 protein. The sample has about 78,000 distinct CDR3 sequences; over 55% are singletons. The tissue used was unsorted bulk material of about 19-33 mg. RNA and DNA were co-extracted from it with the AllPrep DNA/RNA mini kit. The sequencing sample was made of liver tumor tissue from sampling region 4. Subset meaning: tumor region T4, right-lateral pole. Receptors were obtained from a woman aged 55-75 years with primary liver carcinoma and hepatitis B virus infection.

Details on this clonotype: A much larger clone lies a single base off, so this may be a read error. The CDR3 reads CASSSGTGNQPQHF. The CDR3 bases are TGCGCCAGCAGCTCTGGGACAGGGAATCAGCCCCAGCATTTT. The rearrangement uses TRBV5-1 and TRBJ1-5; 9 bases align to TRBD1. The CDR3 sequence is 14 residues long. V trimming: 3 bases; J trimming: 4 bases; junction bases outside the gene matches: 2. Germline V lookup: CDR1 SGHRS, CDR2 YFSETQ.

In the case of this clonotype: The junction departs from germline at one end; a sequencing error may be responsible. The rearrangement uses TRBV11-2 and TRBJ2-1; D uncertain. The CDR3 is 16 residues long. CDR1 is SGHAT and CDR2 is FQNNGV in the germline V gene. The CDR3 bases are TGTGCCGGCAGCTTAGGGCGGATGAGCTCCTACTATGAGCAGTTCTTC. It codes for CAGSLGRMSSYYEQFF.

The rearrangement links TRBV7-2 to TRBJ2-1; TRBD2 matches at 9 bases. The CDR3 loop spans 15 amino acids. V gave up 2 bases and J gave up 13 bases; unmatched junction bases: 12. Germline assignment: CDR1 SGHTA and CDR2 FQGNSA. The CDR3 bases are TGTGCCAGCAGCTTACCCGGGACTAGCTTACGTGATCAGTTCTTC. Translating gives CASSLPGTSLRDQFF.

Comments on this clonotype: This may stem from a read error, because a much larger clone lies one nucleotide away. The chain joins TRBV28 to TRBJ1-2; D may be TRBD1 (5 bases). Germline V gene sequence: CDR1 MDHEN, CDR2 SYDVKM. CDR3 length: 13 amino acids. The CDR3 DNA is TGTGCCAGCAGGAGAGGGGCTAAGTATGGCTACACCTTC. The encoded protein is CASRRGAKYGYTF.

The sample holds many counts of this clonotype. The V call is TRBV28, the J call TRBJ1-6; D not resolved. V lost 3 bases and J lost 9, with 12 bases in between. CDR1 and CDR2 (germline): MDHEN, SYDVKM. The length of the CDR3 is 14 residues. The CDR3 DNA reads TGTGCCAGCAGTTTGGAAGTGGAGTCTTCACCCCTCCACTTT. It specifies CASSLEVESSPLHF.

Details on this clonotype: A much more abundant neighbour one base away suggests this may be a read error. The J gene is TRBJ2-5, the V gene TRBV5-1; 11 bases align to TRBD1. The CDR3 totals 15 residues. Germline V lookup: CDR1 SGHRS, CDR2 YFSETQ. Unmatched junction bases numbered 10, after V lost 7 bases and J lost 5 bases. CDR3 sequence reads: CASRLGQGGVETQYF. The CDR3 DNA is TGCGCCAGCCGCCTGGGACAGGGGGGTGTGGAGACCCAGTACTTC.

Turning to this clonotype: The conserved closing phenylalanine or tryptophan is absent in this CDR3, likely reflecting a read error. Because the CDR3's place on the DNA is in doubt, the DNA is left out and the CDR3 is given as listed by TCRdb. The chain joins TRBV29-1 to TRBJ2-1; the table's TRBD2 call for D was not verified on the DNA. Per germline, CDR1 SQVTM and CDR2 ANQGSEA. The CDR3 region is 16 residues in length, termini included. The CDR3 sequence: CSVEETLAPEWNEEFS.

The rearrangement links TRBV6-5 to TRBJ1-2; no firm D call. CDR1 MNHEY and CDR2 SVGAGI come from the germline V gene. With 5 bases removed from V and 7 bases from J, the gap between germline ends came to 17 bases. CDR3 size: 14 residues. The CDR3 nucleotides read TGTGCCAGCAGTAGAAGTATAGGGTCTAGTGGCTACACCTTC. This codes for CASSRSIGSSGYTF.

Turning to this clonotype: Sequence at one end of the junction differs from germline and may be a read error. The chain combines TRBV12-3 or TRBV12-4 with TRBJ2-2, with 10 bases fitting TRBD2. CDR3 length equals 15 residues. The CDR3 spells CANIHTSGETGELFF. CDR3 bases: TGTGCCAACATTCACACTAGCGGGGAAACCGGGGAGTTGTTTTTT.

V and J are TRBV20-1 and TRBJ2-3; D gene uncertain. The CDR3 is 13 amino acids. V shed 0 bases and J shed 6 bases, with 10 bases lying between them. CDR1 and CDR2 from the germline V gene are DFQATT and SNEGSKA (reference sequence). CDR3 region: CSAREAFKDTQYF. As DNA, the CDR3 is TGCAGTGCTAGAGAAGCGTTCAAGGATACGCAGTATTTT.

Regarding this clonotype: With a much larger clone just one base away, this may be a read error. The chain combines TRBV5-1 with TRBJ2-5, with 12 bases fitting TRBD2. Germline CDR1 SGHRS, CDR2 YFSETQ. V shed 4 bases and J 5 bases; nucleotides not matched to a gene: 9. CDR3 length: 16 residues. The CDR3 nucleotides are TGCGCCAGCAGCCTTGGGACTAGCGGGTGGCGGGAGACCCAGTACTTC. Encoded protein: CASSLGTSGWRETQYF.

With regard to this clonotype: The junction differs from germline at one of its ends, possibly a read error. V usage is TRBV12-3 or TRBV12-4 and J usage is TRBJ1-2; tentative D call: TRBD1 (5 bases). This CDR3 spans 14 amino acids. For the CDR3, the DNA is TGTGCCACCAGGAGGGGCAGGAGTAACTATGGTTACACCTTC. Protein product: CATRRGRSNYGYTF.

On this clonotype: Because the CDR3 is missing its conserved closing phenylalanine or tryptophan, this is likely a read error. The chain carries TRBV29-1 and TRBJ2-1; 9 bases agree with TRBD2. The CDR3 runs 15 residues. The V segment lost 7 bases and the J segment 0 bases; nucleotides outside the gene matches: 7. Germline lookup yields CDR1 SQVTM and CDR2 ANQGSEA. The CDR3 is CSASGTPSSYNEQFS. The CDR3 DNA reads TGCAGCGCTAGCGGGACGCCTAGCTCCTACAATGAGCAGTTCTCT.

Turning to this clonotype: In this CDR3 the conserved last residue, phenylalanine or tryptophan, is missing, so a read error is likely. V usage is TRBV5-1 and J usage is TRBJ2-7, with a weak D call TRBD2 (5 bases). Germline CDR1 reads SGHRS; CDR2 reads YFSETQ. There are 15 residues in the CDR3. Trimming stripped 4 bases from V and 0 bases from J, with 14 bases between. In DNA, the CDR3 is TGCGCCAGCAGCCCCGGGATGATGAGCTCCTACGAGCAGTACTTA. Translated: CASSPGMMSSYEQYL.

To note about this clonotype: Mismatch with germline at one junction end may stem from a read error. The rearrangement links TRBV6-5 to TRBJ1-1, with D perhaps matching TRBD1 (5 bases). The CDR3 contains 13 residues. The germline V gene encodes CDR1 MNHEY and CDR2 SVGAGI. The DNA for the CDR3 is TGTACCAGCAGCGGACAACAGAACACTGAAGCTTTCTTT. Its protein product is CTSSGQQNTEAFF.

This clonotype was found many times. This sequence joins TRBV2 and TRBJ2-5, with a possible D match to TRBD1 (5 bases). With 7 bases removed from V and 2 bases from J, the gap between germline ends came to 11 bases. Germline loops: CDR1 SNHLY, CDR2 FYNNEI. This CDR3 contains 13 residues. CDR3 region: CASIQQVQETQYF. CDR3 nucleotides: TGTGCCAGCATCCAACAGGTACAAGAGACCCAGTACTTC. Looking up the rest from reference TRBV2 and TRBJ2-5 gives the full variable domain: EPEVTQTPSHQVTQMGQEVILRCVPISNHLYFYWYRQILGQKVEFLVSFYNNEISEKSEIFDDQFSVERPDGSNFTLKIRSTKLEDSAMYFCASIQQVQETQYFGPGTRLLVL.

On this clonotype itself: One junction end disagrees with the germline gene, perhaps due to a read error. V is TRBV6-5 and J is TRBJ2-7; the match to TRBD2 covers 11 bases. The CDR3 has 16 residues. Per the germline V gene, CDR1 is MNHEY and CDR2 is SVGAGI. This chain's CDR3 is CAISDPVLAGAGEQYF. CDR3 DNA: TGTGCCATCAGTGACCCGGTACTAGCGGGAGCTGGCGAGCAGTACTTC.

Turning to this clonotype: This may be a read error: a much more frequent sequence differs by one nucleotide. The CDR3 sequence: CAGSFLRGGPDQPQHF. CDR3 bases: TGTGCCGGCAGTTTTTTAAGGGGTGGCCCGGATCAGCCCCAGCATTTT. V usage is TRBV12-3 or TRBV12-4 and J usage is TRBJ1-5; tentative D call: TRBD1 (5 bases). This CDR3 spans 16 amino acids.

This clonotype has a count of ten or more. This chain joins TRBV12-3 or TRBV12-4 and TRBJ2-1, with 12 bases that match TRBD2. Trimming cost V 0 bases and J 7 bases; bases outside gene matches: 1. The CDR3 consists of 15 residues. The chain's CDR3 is CASSLAGTSGNEQFF. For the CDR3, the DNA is TGTGCCAGCAGTTTAGCGGGGACTAGCGGGAATGAGCAGTTCTTC.

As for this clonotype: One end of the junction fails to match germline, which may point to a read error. The CDR3 DNA is TGTGTCAGCAGCCAAGATCGACAGAGCACAGATACACAGTATTTT. Translated: CVSSQDRQSTDTQYF. The V call is TRBV14, the J call TRBJ2-3; the D gene is possibly TRBD1 (5 bases). This CDR3 is built from 15 residues. The germline CDR1 and CDR2 sequences are SGHDN and FVKESK.

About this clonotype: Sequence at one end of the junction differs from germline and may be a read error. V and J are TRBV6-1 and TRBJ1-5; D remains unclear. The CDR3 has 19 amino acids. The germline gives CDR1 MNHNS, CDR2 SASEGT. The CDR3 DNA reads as TGTGTCAGCATGGAACTGGGGAGTCGGTATGGTTATAGCAATCAGCCTCAGCATTTT. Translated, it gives CVSMELGSRYGYSNQPQHF.

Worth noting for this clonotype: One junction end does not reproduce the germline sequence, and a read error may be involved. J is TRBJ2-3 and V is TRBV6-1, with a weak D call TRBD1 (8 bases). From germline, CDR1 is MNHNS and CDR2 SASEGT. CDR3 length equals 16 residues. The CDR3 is CASRGLAGVGWDTQYF. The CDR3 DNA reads TGTGCAAGCAGGGGGCTGGCGGGAGTAGGGTGGGATACGCAGTATTTT.

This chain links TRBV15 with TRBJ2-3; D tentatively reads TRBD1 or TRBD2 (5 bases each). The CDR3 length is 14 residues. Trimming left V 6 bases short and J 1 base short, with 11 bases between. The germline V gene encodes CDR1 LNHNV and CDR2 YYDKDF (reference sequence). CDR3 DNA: TGTGCCACCAGGGGGACGGAGGGCACAGATACGCAGTATTTT. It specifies CATRGTEGTDTQYF.

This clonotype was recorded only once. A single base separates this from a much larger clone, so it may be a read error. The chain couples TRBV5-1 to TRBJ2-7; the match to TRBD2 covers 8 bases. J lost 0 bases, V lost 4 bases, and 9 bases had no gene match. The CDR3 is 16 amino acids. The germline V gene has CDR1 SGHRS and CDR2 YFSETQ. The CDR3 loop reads CASSLGLVGLSYEQYF. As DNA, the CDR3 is TGCGCCAGCAGCCTGGGACTAGTGGGACTCTCCTACGAGCAGTACTTC.

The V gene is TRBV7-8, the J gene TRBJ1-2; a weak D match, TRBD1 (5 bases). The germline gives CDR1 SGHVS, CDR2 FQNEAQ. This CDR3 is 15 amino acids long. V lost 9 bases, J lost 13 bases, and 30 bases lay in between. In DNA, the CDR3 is TGTGCCAGTAGTGTAGAGGCGGGTTCGGGGCTCCGGTTCACCTTC. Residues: CASSVEAGSGLRFTF.

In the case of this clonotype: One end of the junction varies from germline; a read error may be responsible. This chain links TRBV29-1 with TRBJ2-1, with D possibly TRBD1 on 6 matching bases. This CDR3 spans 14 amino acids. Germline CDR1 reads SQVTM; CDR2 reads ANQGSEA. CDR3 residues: CSVEPTGSVNGQFF. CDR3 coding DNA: TGCAGCGTTGAACCGACAGGATCCGTCAATGGGCAGTTCTTC.

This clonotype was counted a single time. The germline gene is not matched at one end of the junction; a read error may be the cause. The CDR3 protein is CVSSPGSRYREQFF. The CDR3 coding sequence is TGTGTCAGCAGTCCGGGCTCGAGGTATAGGGAGCAATTCTTC. This chain connects TRBV11-2 to TRBJ2-1; possible D gene TRBD2, 5 bases. The CDR3 length is 14 residues. The germline V gene has CDR1 SGHAT and CDR2 FQNNGV.

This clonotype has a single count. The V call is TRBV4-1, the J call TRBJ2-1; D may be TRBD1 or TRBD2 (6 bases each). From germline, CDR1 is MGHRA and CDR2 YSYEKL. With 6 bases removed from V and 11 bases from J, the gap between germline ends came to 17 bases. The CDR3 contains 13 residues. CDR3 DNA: TGCGCCAGCAGAAAACCGGGGGCTAATAAGCAGTTCTTC. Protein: CASRKPGANKQFF.

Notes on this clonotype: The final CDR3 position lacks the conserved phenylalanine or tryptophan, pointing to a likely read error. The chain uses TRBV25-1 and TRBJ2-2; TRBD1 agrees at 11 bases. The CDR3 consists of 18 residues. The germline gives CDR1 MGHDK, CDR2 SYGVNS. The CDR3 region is CASRETWTGGEHTGVLFS. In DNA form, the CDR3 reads TGTGCCAGCAGAGAAACTTGGACAGGGGGCGAGCACACCGGGGTGCTGTTTTCT.

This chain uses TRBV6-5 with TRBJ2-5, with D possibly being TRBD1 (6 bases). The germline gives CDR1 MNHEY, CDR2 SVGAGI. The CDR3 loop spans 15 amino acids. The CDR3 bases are TGTGTCATCAGTTACACCAGGGGACCCCAAGAGACCCAGTACTTC. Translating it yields CVISYTRGPQETQYF.

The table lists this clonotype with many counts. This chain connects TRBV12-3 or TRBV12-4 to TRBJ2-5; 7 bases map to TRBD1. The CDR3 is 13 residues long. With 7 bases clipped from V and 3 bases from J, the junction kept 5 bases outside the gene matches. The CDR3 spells CASNPGTEETQYF. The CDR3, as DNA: TGTGCCAGCAATCCCGGGACAGAAGAGACCCAGTACTTC.

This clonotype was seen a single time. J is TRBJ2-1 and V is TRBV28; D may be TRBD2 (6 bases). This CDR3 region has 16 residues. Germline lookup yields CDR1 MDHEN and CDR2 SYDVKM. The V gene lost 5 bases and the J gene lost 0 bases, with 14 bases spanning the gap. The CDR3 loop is CASSACGTHSYNEQFF. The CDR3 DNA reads TGTGCCAGCAGTGCCTGCGGGACCCACTCCTACAATGAGCAGTTCTTC.